This record concerns one TCR beta chain sequence. Both 60 Vbeta primers and 13 Jbeta primers went into the PCR. Assay: immunoSEQ multiplex PCR; the TCRdb copy retains only in-frame clones and omits some. The sample holds some 60,000 clones. The CDR3 extends over 13 amino acids. Germline V gene sequence: CDR1 LGHNA, CDR2 YNFKEQ. J gave up 2 bases and V 5 bases, and 3 bases lay outside the gene matches. The record originates from a study of cytomegalovirus exposure and HLA in healthy donors. This sequence originates from a male donor in good health and CMV-seronegative. The chain uses TRBV4-2 and TRBJ2-7; TRBD2 matches at 7 bases. The sequenced sample was PBMCs. The chain's CDR3 is CASSFGTTYEQYF. DNA for the CDR3: TGTGCCAGCAGCTTCGGGACTACCTACGAGCAGTACTTC.